This T cell receptor beta chain was sequenced in a study of T cell responses to AZD1222 COVID-19 vaccine. Points from the study as a whole: CD4 TCRs associated with vaccination spanned spike, dominating at 160-218 and 743-854. Unmutated variant regions reportedly attract nearly half of all spike-specific TCRs. Only 5 or 6 individuals given AZD1222 were seropositive at baseline.

Generated by immunoSEQ multiplex PCR, the TCRdb table keeps only in-frame clones and is missing some. The sample carries more than 85,000 clones, about 89% recorded once. The CDR3 has 17 residues. In germline, CDR1 is ENHRY, CDR2 SYGVKD. V dropped 4 bases and J dropped 0; count of bases not matched to a gene: 8. Turning to this clone: Its antigen is not known.

Sequences were derived from peripheral blood, sampled on day 0 of AZD1222 vaccination. This clonotype originated in an adult in good health. The chain combines TRBV10-3 with TRBJ1-4; 7 bases map to TRBD1. DNA for the CDR3: TGTGCCATCAGTGCCCAGACAGGGAGGTCAACTAATGAAAAACTGTTTTTT. Residues: CAISAQTGRSTNEKLFF.